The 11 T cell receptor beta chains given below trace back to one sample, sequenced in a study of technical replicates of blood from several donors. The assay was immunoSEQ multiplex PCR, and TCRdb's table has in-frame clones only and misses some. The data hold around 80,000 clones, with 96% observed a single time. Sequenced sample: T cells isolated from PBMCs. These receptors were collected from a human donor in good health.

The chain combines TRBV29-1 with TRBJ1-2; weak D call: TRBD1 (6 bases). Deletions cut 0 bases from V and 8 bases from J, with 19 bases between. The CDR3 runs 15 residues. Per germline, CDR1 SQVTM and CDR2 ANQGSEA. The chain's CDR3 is CSVEDQETGLIGYTF. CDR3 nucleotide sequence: TGCAGCGTTGAAGATCAAGAAACAGGGTTAATAGGCTACACCTTC.

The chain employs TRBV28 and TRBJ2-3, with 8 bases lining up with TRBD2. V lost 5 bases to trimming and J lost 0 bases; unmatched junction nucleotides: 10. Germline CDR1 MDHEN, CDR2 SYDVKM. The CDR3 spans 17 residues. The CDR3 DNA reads TGTGCCAGCAGTACTATCCTGGCTAGCGGGAGCACAGATACGCAGTATTTT. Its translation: CASSTILASGSTDTQYF.

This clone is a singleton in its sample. This chain's CDR3 is CASSLGARVSYEQYF. DNA of the CDR3: TGTGCCAGCAGCTTAGGGGCCAGGGTCTCCTACGAGCAGTACTTC. J is TRBJ2-7 and V is TRBV7-2, with D possibly matching TRBD1 (5 bases). The CDR3 contains 15 residues. CDR1 is SGHTA and CDR2 is FQGNSA in the germline V gene. Deletions cut 1 base from V and 0 bases from J, with 10 bases between.

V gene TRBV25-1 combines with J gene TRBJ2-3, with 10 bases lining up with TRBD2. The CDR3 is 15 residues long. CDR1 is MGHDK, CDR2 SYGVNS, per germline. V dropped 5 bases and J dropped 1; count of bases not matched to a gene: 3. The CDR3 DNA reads TGTGCCAGCAGTCAGGGGACTAGCGGCACAGATACGCAGTATTTT. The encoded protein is CASSQGTSGTDTQYF.

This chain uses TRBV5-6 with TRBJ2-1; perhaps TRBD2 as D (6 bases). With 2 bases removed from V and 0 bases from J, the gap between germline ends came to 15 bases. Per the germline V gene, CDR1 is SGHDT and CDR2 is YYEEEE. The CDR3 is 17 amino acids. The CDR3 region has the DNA TGTGCCAGCAGCTTATCCCTGCTAGCGACCTCCTACAATGAGCAGTTCTTC. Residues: CASSLSLLATSYNEQFF.

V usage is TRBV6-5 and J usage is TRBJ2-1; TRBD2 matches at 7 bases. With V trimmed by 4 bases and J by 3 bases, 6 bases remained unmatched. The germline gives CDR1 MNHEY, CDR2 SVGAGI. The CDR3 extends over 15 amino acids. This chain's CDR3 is CASSWGGRIYNEQFF. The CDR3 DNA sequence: TGTGCCAGCAGTTGGGGCGGGAGAATCTACAATGAGCAGTTCTTC.

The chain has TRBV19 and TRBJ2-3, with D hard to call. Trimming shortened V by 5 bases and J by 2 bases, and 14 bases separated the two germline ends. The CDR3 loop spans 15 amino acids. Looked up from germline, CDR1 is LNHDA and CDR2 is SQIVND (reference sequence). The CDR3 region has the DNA TGTGCCAGTAGTCCCCCTGCGGTTTACACAGATACGCAGTATTTT. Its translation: CASSPPAVYTDTQYF. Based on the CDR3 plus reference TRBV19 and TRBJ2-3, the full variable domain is DGGITQSPKYLFRKEGQNVTLSCEQNLNHDAMYWYRQDPGQGLRLIYYSQIVNDFQKGDIAEGYSVSREKKESFPLTVTSAQKNPTAFYLCASSPPAVYTDTQYFGPGTRLTVL.

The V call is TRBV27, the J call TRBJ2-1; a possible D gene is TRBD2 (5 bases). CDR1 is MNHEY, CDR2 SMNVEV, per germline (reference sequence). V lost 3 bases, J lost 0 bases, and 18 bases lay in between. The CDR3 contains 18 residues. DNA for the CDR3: TGTGCCAGCAGTTTGACCCATAATAGCGAACCCTCCTACAATGAGCAGTTCTTC. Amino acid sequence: CASSLTHNSEPSYNEQFF.

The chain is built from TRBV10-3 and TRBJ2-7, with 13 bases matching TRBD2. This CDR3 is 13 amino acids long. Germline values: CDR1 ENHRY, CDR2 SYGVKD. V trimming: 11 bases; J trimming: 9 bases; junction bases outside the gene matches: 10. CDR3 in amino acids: CAVQLAGGWGQYF. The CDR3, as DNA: TGTGCCGTACAACTAGCGGGAGGGTGGGGGCAGTACTTC.

CDR3 loop: CASSQGDYGYTF. In DNA, the CDR3 is TGTGCCAGCAGTCAGGGGGACTATGGCTACACCTTC. This sequence joins TRBV27 and TRBJ1-2; 7 bases match TRBD1. Per germline, CDR1 MNHEY and CDR2 SMNVEV (reference sequence). This CDR3 is built from 12 residues. With V trimmed by 5 bases and J by 3 bases, 0 bases remained unmatched.

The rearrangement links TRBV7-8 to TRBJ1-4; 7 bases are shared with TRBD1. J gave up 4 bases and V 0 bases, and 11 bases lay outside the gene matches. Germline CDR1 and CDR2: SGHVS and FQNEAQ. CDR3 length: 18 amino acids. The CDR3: CASSLARDRRGVNEKLFF. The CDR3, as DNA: TGTGCCAGCAGCTTAGCCCGGGACCGCAGGGGGGTTAATGAAAAACTGTTTTTT.